The entry that follows covers one TCR beta chain sequence. Its antigen is unidentified. The data are from a study of graft-versus-host responses after intestinal transplantation. Overall study: Anti-thymocyte globulin served as induction for all recipients, who then took tacrolimus and steroids for about three years.

Study results and limitations: Recipient bone marrow held GvH clones, some seen earlier in ileum or blood.

CDR3 size: 12 residues. In germline, CDR1 is SGHNT, CDR2 YENEEA. Trimming cost V 4 bases and J 7 bases, with 10 bases left between them. Generated by immunoSEQ multiplex PCR, the TCRdb table keeps only in-frame clones and is missing some. The table has roughly 110,000 clones, over 80% seen once; the top ten hold over 0.55%. Sequencing used unstimulated CD4+ T cells sorted from spleen or lymph node cells, obtained before transplant. J is TRBJ1-1 and V is TRBV11-3; D not certain. This clonotype was sampled from a human donor who was the organ donor for an intestinal transplant. As DNA, the CDR3 is TGTGCCAGCAGCTCTTGGACTTTTGAAGCTTTCTTT. Amino acid sequence: CASSSWTFEAFF.